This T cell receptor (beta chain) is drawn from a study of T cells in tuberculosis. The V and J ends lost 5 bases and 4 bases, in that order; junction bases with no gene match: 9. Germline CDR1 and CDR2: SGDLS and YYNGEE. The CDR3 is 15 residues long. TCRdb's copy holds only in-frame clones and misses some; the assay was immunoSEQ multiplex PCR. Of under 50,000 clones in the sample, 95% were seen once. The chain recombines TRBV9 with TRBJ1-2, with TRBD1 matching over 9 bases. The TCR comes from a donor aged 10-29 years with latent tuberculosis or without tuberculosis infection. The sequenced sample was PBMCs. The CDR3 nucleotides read TGTGCCAGCAGAACAGGACAGGGGTCGGTCTATGGCTACACCTTC. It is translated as CASRTGQGSVYGYTF.